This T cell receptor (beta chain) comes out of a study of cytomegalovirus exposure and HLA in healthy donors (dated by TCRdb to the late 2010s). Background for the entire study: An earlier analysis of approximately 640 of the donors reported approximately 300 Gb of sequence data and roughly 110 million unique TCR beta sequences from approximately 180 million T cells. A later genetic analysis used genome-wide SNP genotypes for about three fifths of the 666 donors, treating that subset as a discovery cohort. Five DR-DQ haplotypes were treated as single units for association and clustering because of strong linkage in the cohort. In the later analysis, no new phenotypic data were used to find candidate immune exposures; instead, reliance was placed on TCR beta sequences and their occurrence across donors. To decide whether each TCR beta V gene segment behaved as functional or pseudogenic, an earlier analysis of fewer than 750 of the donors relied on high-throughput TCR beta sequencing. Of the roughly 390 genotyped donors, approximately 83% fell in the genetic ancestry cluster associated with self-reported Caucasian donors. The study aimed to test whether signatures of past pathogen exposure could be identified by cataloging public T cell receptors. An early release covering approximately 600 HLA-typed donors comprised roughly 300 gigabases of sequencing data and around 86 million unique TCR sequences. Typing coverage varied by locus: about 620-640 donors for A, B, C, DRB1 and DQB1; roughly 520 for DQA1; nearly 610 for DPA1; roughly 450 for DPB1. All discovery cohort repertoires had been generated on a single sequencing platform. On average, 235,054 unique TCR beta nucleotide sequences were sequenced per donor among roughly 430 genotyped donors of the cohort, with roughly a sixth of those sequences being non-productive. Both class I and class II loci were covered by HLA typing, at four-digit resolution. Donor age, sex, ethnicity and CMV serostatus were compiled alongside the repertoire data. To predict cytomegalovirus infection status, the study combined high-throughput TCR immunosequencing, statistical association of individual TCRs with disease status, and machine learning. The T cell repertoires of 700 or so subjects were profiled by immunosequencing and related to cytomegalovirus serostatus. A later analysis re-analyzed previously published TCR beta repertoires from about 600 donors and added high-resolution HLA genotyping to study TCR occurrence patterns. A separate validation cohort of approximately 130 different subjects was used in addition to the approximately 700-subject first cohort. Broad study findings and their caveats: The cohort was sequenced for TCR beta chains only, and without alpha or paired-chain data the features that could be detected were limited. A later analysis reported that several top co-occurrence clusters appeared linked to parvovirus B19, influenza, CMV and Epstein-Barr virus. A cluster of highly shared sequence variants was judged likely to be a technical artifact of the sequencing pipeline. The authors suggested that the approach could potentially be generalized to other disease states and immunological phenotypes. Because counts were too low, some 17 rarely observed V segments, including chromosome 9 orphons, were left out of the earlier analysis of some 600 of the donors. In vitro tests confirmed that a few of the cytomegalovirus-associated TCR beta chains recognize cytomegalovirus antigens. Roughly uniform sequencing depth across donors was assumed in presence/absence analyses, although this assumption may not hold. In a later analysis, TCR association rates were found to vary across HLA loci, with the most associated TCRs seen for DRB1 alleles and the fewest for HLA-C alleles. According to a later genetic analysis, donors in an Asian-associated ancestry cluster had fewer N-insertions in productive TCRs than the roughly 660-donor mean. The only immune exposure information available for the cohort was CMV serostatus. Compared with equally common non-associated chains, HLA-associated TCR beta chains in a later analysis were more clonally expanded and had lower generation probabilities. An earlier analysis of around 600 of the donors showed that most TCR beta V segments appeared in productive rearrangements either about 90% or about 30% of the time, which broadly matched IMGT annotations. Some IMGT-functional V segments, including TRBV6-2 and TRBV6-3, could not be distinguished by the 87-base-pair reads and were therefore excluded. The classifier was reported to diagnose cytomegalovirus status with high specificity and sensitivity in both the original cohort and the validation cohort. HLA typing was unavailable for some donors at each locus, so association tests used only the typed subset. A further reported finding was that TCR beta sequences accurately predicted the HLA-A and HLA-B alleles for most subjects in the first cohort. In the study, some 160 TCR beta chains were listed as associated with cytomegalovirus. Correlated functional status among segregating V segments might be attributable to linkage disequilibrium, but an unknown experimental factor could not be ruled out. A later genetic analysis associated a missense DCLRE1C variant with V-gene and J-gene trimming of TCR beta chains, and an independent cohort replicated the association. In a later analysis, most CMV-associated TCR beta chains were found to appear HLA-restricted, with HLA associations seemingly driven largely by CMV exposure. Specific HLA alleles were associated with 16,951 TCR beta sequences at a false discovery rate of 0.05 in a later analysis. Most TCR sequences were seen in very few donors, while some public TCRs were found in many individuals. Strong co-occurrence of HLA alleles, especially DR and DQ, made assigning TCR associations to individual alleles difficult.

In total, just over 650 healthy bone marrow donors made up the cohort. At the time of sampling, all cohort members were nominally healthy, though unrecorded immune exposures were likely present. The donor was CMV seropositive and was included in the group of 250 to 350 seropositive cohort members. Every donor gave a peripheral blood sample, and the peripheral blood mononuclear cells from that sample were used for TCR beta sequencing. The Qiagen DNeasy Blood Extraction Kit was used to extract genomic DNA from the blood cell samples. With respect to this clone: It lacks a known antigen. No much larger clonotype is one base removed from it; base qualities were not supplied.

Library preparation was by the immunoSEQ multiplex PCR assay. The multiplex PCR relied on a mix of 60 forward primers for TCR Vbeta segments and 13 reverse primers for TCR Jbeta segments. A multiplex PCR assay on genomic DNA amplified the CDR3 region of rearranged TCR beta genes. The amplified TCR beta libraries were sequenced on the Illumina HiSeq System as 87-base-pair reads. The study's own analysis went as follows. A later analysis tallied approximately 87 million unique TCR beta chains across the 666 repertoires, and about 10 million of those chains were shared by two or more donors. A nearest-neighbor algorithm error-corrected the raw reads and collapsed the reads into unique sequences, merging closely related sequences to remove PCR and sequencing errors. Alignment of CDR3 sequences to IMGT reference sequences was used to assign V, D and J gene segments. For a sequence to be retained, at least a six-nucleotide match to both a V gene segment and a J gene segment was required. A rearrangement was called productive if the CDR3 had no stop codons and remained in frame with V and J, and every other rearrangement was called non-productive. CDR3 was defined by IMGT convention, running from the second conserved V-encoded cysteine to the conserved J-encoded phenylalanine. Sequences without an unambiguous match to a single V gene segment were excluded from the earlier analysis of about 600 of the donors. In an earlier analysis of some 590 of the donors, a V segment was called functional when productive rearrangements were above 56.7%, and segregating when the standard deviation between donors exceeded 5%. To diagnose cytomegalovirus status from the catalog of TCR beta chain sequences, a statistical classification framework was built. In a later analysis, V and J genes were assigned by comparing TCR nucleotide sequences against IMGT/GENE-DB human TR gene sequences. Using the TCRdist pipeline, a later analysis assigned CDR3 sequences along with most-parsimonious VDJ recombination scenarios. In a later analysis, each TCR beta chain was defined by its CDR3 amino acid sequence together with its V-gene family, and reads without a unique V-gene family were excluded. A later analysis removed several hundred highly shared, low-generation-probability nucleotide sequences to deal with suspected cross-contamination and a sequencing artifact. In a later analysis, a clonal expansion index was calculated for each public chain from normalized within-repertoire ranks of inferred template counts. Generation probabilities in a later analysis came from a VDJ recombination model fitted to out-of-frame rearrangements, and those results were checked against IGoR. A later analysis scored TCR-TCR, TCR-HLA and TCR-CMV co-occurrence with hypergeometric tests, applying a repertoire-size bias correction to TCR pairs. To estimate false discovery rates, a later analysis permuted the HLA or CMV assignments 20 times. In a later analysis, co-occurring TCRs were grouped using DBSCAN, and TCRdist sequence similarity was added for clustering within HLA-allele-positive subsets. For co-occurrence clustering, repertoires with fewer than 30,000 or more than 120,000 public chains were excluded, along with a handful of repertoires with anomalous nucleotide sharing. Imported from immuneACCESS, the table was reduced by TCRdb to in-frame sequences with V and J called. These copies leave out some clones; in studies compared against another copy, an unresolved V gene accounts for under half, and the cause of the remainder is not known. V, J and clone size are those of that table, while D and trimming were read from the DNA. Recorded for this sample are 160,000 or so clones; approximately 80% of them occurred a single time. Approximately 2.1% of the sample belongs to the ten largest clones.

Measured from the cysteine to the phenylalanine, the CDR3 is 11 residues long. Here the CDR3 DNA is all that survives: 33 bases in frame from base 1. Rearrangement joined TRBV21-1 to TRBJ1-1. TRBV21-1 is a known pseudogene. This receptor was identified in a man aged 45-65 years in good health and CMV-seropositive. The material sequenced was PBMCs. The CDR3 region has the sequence CASTGRDGAFF. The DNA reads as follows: TGTGCCAGCACAGGGAGGGACGGAGCTTTCTTT.